The sample holds a few counts of the clone carrying this TCR beta chain. Just one base apart from a much larger clone, this may be a read error. The source of the sample is a study of patients and donors after allogeneic stem cell transplantation. A single record per CDR3 protein comes from TCRdb applying MiXCR to the RT-PCR reads. This sample has about 18,000 distinct CDR3 sequences, with roughly 5% found just once. This CDR3 has 15 residues. Germline CDR1 SGHNT, CDR2 YYREEE (reference sequence). V shed 3 bases, J shed 7 bases, and the junction held 12 bases outside the gene matches. This receptor was identified in a human donor who was either an allogeneic HSCT recipient or a stem cell or donor lymphocyte infusion donor (not recorded which). It is not recorded whose cells these are; they may come from a transplant donor. The chain is built from TRBV5-4 and TRBJ1-2; 7 bases match TRBD1. Specimen: blood, either unsorted or a sorted T cell fraction (not recorded which). The CDR3: CASSSQTGSTSGYTF. DNA of the CDR3: TGTGCCAGCAGCTCCCAGACAGGGAGTACCTCTGGCTACACCTTC.